These 4 T cell receptor beta chains were sequenced from one sample in a study of read filtering for tumor transcriptome and immune sequencing. This library used roughly 400 ng RNA and molecular barcoded adaptors spanning alpha/delta and beta/gamma chains. TCRdb re-called the reads through MiXCR, storing one row per CDR3 protein. Of around 23,000 distinct CDR3 sequences listed, 20% to 25% were seen once; the top ten hold 47%. The sequenced sample consisted of a population of CD138-negative cells sorted from bone marrow. Receptors were obtained from a donor at least 40 years old with multiple myeloma.

The table lists this clonotype with a few counts. One base away lies a much larger clone, so this may be a sequencing read error. This chain joins TRBV5-1 and TRBJ1-4; possible D gene TRBD1, 5 bases. This CDR3 has 14 amino acids. Germline lookup yields CDR1 SGHRS and CDR2 YFSETQ. Between the trimmed V and J ends, which lost 4 bases and 8 bases, there was a span of 15 bases. Here the CDR3 DNA reads TGCGCCAGCAGCCTGCGGGGGAGTGGCGAAAAACTGTTTTTT. This translates into CASSLRGSGEKLFF.

This clonotype turned up a few times. The chain's CDR3 is CASSLLHNEQFF. For the CDR3, the DNA is TGTGCCAGCAGCTTGCTGCACAATGAGCAGTTCTTC. V is TRBV5-4 and J is TRBJ2-1, with D unresolved. V lost 1 base, J lost 5 bases, and 4 bases lay in between. CDR3 length: 12 amino acids. Looked up from germline, CDR1 is SGHNT and CDR2 is YYREEE (reference sequence).

The gene calls are TRBV5-6 and TRBJ2-6, with TRBD2 identical over 7 bases. The CDR3 consists of 19 residues. In germline, CDR1 is SGHDT, CDR2 YYEEEE. V was pared by 2 bases and J by 0 bases, with 11 bases of the junction left unmatched. The CDR3 is CASSFSGREAFSGANVLTF. The CDR3 DNA reads as TGTGCCAGCAGCTTTTCCGGACGGGAGGCCTTCTCTGGGGCCAACGTCCTGACTTTC.

In nucleotides, the CDR3 is TGTGCCAGCAGTTTGGGGAACACTGAAGCTTTCTTT. Translation gives CASSLGNTEAFF. This chain uses TRBV12-3 or TRBV12-4 with TRBJ1-1, with D hard to call. Trimming stripped 3 bases from V and 1 base from J, with 3 bases between. The CDR3 loop spans 12 amino acids.